The 3 T cell receptor beta chains listed next were all sequenced from one sample in a study of T cell changes during pregnancy in multiple sclerosis. This table comes from immunoSEQ multiplex PCR, and its TCRdb copy is limited to in-frame clones, with some not included. The table shows 60,000 to 75,000 clones, with roughly 90% occurring only once. Source: peripheral blood, taken in the second trimester of pregnancy. These TCRs come from a female donor with multiple sclerosis, enrolled in a pregnancy study.

CDR3 sequence reads: CASRRTGNNLAGELFF. The CDR3 DNA reads as TGCGCCAGCAGGCGGACAGGGAATAATTTAGCCGGGGAGCTGTTTTTT. The rearrangement links TRBV5-1 to TRBJ2-2, with 8 bases that match TRBD1. Germline V lookup: CDR1 SGHRS, CDR2 YFSETQ. The V gene end was trimmed by 5 bases and the J gene end by 6 bases; junction bases not matched to a gene: 12. The CDR3 spans 16 residues.

The CDR3 coding sequence is TGTGCCAGCAGTGACTCAGCGGGACTATACAATGAGCAGTTCTTC. This translates into CASSDSAGLYNEQFF. J is TRBJ2-1 and V is TRBV6-4, with 7 positions matching TRBD2. CDR3 length: 15 amino acids. CDR1 and CDR2 (germline): MRHNA, SNTAGT. With V trimmed by 0 bases and J by 4 bases, 3 bases remained unmatched.

The chain joins TRBV28 to TRBJ1-4; TRBD1 matches 8 bases. The ends lost 5 bases at V and 6 bases at J; junction bases unmatched: 8. The CDR3 contains 15 residues. Germline V gene lookup returns CDR1 MDHEN and CDR2 SYDVKM. The CDR3 loop is CASSPRTGWDEKLFF. In nucleotides, the CDR3 is TGTGCCAGCAGTCCCCGGACAGGGTGGGATGAAAAACTGTTTTTT.